A single sample is the source of the 32 T cell receptor beta chains below, sequenced in a study of TIL therapy for anti-PD-1-resistant metastatic lung cancer. This was the immunoSEQ v3 assay. Profiling relied on immunoSEQ multiplex PCR, and the TCRdb table lists in-frame clones only, not all of them. The sample has more than 45,000 clones; about 73% are singletons. Time point specified: pre-treatment sample, taken before nivolumab and TIL therapy. This sample comprised blood, obtained at baseline. These receptors originate from a person aged 25 to 85 with non-small cell lung cancer.

The V and J genes are TRBV19 and TRBJ2-1; the match to TRBD2 covers 8 bases. CDR1 is LNHDA and CDR2 is SQIVND in the germline V gene (reference sequence). With 5 bases clipped from V and 1 base from J, the junction kept 10 bases outside the gene matches. The CDR3 contains 17 residues. The DNA of the CDR3 is TGTGCCAGTAGTCTCCTGATCGCGGGAGGATCCTACAATGAGCAGTTCTTC. Amino acids: CASSLLIAGGSYNEQFF.

This chain uses TRBV30 with TRBJ1-4; unclear D gene. This CDR3 has 15 residues. Trimming cost V 0 bases and J 4 bases, with 12 bases left between them. The germline gives CDR1 GTSNPN, CDR2 SVGIG (reference sequence). CDR3 sequence reads: CAWSVHGFNNEKLFF. The CDR3, as DNA: TGTGCCTGGAGTGTACACGGCTTCAATAATGAAAAACTGTTTTTT.

This chain links TRBV4-1 with TRBJ2-3, with a possible D match to TRBD1 (5 bases). Germline CDR1 and CDR2: MGHRA and YSYEKL. Trimming stripped 4 bases from V and 0 bases from J, with 11 bases between. The CDR3 sequence is 15 residues long. CDR3 in amino acids: CASSLRQRSTDTQYF. The DNA of the CDR3 is TGCGCCAGCAGCCTAAGACAGCGTAGCACAGATACGCAGTATTTT.

V is TRBV11-2 and J is TRBJ1-1; D is perhaps TRBD1 (6 bases). Germline CDR1 and CDR2: SGHAT and FQNNGV. Trimming cost V 0 bases and J 11 bases, with 13 bases left between them. CDR3 length: 13 residues. The CDR3 is CASSLDLRRGAFF. CDR3 DNA: TGTGCCAGCAGCTTAGATCTACGGAGGGGGGCTTTCTTT.

The rearrangement joins TRBV9 to TRBJ2-1; D possibly corresponds to TRBD2 (6 bases). Germline-derived CDR1 and CDR2 are SGDLS and YYNGEE. Trimming removed 4 bases from V and 0 bases from J, with 14 bases in between. The CDR3 totals 16 residues. CDR3 protein: CASSQLSGNSYNEQFF. For the CDR3, the DNA is TGTGCCAGCAGCCAACTTAGCGGAAACTCCTACAATGAGCAGTTCTTC.

The J gene is TRBJ2-7, the V gene TRBV4-3; D perhaps matches TRBD1 (6 bases). The ends were cut back, 5 bases at V and 2 bases at J, with 13 bases in the middle. This CDR3 is 14 amino acids long. Germline V gene sequence: CDR1 LGHNA, CDR2 YSLEER. CDR3 protein: CASSFRDKTYEQYF. The CDR3 DNA reads as TGCGCCAGCAGCTTCCGGGACAAGACCTACGAGCAGTACTTC.

This clone was seen more than once but under ten times. This chain connects TRBV19 to TRBJ2-2; a weak D match, TRBD1 (6 bases). The CDR3 runs to 14 residues. Between the trimmed V and J ends, which lost 7 bases and 1 base, there was a span of 10 bases. Per the germline V gene, CDR1 is LNHDA and CDR2 is SQIVND (reference sequence). CDR3 sequence reads: CASNPGQNTGELFF. DNA for the CDR3: TGTGCCAGTAACCCGGGACAGAACACCGGGGAGCTGTTTTTT.

The chain is built from TRBV29-1 and TRBJ2-3, with 8 bases fitting TRBD2. V lost 7 bases to trimming and J lost 1 base; unmatched junction nucleotides: 7. The CDR3 is made up of 14 amino acids. The germline V gene encodes CDR1 SQVTM and CDR2 ANQGSEA. CDR3 sequence (DNA): TGCAGCGGCCAAGGGCGGGAGGGCACAGATACGCAGTATTTT. The encoded protein is CSGQGREGTDTQYF.

This clone was observed a few times. The chain joins TRBV5-4 to TRBJ1-2; 9 bases align to TRBD1. Germline trimming cut 4 bases from V and 8 bases from J; bases unmatched to any gene: 9. Germline V lookup: CDR1 SGHNT, CDR2 YYREEE (reference sequence). The CDR3 covers 14 residues. The CDR3 coding sequence is TGTGCCAGCAGCGCCGGGACAGGGAATCGCGGCTACACCTTC. It is translated as CASSAGTGNRGYTF.

This chain connects TRBV30 to TRBJ1-3, with 7 bases matching TRBD1. The CDR3 is 15 amino acids. CDR1 is GTSNPN and CDR2 is SVGIG in the germline V gene (reference sequence). After removal of 2 bases from V and 7 bases from J, the junction contained 11 bases not matched to a gene. CDR3 in amino acids: CAWSLTGMIPNTIYF. The DNA of the CDR3 is TGTGCCTGGAGTTTGACAGGGATGATTCCGAACACCATATATTTT.

This clone was seen only once. Germline is not matched at one junction end, which may reflect a read error. The genes are TRBV4-2 and TRBJ1-2; D is ambiguous. Germline lookup yields CDR1 LGHNA and CDR2 YNFKEQ. The CDR3 covers 12 residues. The DNA of the CDR3 is TGTGCCAGCAGTCAAGCGAACTATGGCTACACCTTC. Protein product: CASSQANYGYTF.

V is TRBV25-1 and J is TRBJ2-1; no clear D gene. The CDR3 runs 11 residues. Per the germline V gene, CDR1 is MGHDK and CDR2 is SYGVNS. The V end lost 2 bases, the J end lost 11 bases, and 7 bases lay between the germline ends. Here the CDR3 reads CASSERLQQFF. The CDR3 nucleotides are TGTGCCAGCAGTGAACGCCTGCAGCAGTTCTTC.

This clone appeared a single time. This chain links TRBV7-9 with TRBJ2-6; possibly TRBD1 or TRBD2 for D (5 bases each). The germline CDR1 and CDR2 sequences are SEHNR and FQNEAQ (reference sequence). The V and J ends lost 2 bases and 2 bases respectively, with 10 bases between them. This CDR3 comprises 16 residues. In nucleotides, the CDR3 is TGTGCCAGCAGCTTACCAAGGGGAGCTGGGGCCAACGTCCTGACTTTC. This codes for CASSLPRGAGANVLTF.

This rearrangement joins TRBV28 to TRBJ2-3, with unresolved D. Germline assignment: CDR1 MDHEN and CDR2 SYDVKM. This CDR3 region has 13 residues. Trimming pared 5 bases from V and 0 bases from J, leaving 6 bases between. CDR3: CASSKTSTDTQYF. The CDR3 nucleotides are TGTGCCAGCAGTAAGACTAGCACAGATACGCAGTATTTT.

This sequence joins TRBV27 and TRBJ2-2, with D perhaps matching TRBD1 (6 bases). The CDR3 is 18 amino acids. Per germline, CDR1 MNHEY and CDR2 SMNVEV (reference sequence). V was shortened by 7 bases and J by 6 bases, with 27 bases between the two germline ends. This CDR3 is CASTPAPNQGQWAGELFF. CDR3 bases: TGTGCCAGCACTCCGGCCCCGAACCAGGGACAATGGGCCGGGGAGCTGTTTTTT.

The J gene is TRBJ2-5, the V gene TRBV4-2; D is uncertain. Per germline, CDR1 LGHNA and CDR2 YNFKEQ. Between the trimmed V and J ends, which lost 3 bases and 1 base, there was a span of 12 bases. The CDR3 spans 15 residues. The CDR3 loop is CASSQNVRVQETQYF. The DNA of the CDR3 is TGTGCCAGCAGCCAGAACGTCCGCGTCCAAGAGACCCAGTACTTC.

The chain carries TRBV5-1 and TRBJ1-2, with D possibly matching TRBD1 (6 bases). The CDR3 has 13 residues. Germline CDR1 and CDR2: SGHRS and YFSETQ. Trimming took off 3 bases at V and 4 bases at J, with 10 bases between the two ends. Here the CDR3 reads CASSWTESYGYTF. The CDR3 DNA follows: TGCGCCAGCAGCTGGACAGAAAGCTATGGCTACACCTTC.

The V gene is TRBV29-1, the J gene TRBJ1-2; D is perhaps TRBD1 (5 bases). Germline values: CDR1 SQVTM, CDR2 ANQGSEA. The germline V and J ends were trimmed by 1 base and 8 bases, with 11 bases remaining between them. The length of the CDR3 is 12 residues. The CDR3 region is CSVEAPRGGYTF. CDR3 DNA: TGCAGCGTTGAAGCACCCCGGGGGGGCTACACCTTC.

The V gene is TRBV7-3, the J gene TRBJ2-7; D uncertain. The length of the CDR3 is 15 residues. V lost 6 bases and J 2 bases, leaving 17 bases between the germline ends. Germline V CDR1 and CDR2: SGHTA, FQGTGA. The CDR3 DNA sequence: TGTGCCAGCAGGAAGGGCGGTGACTTCACCTACGAGCAGTACTTC. Amino acids: CASRKGGDFTYEQYF.

This sequence joins TRBV14 and TRBJ1-5; D remains ambiguous. CDR3 length equals 13 residues. From germline, CDR1 is SGHDN and CDR2 FVKESK. Trimming shortened V by 0 bases and J by 6 bases, and 6 bases separated the two germline ends. Here the CDR3 reads CASSQDLGQPQHF. In DNA form, the CDR3 reads TGTGCCAGCAGCCAAGATCTCGGTCAGCCCCAGCATTTT. The variable domain in full, with the rest retrieved from reference TRBV14 and TRBJ1-5, is EAGVTQFPSHSVIEKGQTVTLRCDPISGHDNLYWYRRVMGKEIKFLLHFVKESKQDESGMPNNRFLAERTGGTYSTLKVQPAELEDSGVYFCASSQDLGQPQHFGDGTRLSIL.

The chain is built from TRBV28 and TRBJ1-2; 9 bases are shared with TRBD1. The germline gives CDR1 MDHEN, CDR2 SYDVKM. This CDR3 comprises 14 residues. Losses at the gene ends were 7 bases for V and 11 bases for J; bases not matched to a gene: 14. The CDR3 sequence: CASTSWERQGDYTF. CDR3 coding DNA: TGTGCCAGCACCTCATGGGAACGACAGGGGGATTACACCTTC.

This clone was seen only a few times. The J gene is TRBJ1-1, the V gene TRBV9, with D possibly being TRBD1 (5 bases). V was trimmed by 3 bases and J by 10 bases, leaving 13 bases between them. The CDR3 is made up of 12 amino acids. Germline CDR1 is SGDLS and CDR2 is YYNGEE. Here the CDR3 reads CASSAGQGRAFF. For the CDR3, the DNA is TGTGCCAGCAGCGCCGGGCAGGGACGAGCTTTCTTT.

The chain employs TRBV28 and TRBJ1-5, with no clear D. Trimming removed 5 bases from V and 7 bases from J, with 9 bases in between. The CDR3 length is 12 residues. Germline assignment: CDR1 MDHEN and CDR2 SYDVKM. The DNA of the CDR3 is TGTGCCAGCAGTACGGCCGGGCAGCCCCAGCATTTT. Translating gives CASSTAGQPQHF.

The chain has TRBV5-1 and TRBJ1-1; D possibly corresponds to TRBD1 (6 bases). Germline values: CDR1 SGHRS, CDR2 YFSETQ. The CDR3 runs to 15 residues. V gave up 0 bases and J gave up 6 bases, with 15 bases separating them. The CDR3 DNA reads as TGCGCCAGCAGCTTGGCCGGGATGGGGGCTTCTGAAGCTTTCTTT. Amino acid sequence: CASSLAGMGASEAFF.

Only one count was recorded for this clone. The chain carries TRBV4-3 and TRBJ1-4, with D tentatively TRBD1 (5 bases). V shed 3 bases and J shed 8 bases, with 19 bases lying between them. CDR3 length: 16 residues. Germline V gives CDR1 LGHNA, CDR2 YSLEER. This CDR3 reads CASSQAHRGGDEKLFF. In DNA, the CDR3 is TGCGCCAGCAGCCAGGCACACCGGGGGGGAGACGAAAAACTGTTTTTT.

This clone was recorded a few times. V is TRBV19 and J is TRBJ1-5; tentatively, D is TRBD1 (5 bases). This CDR3 region has 15 residues. Per germline, CDR1 LNHDA and CDR2 SQIVND (reference sequence). V gave up 6 bases and J gave up 2 bases, with 14 bases separating them. The CDR3, as DNA: TGTGCCAGTAGCCAGGGAGATGCGGGCAATCAGCCCCAGCATTTT. Protein: CASSQGDAGNQPQHF.

This clone was counted a few times. The chain recombines TRBV7-2 with TRBJ2-2; D is perhaps TRBD2 (6 bases). The germline V gene encodes CDR1 SGHTA and CDR2 FQGNSA. V lost 4 bases and J lost 7, with 10 bases in between. The CDR3 extends over 13 amino acids. The CDR3 region has the DNA TGTGCCAGCAGCTATCAGGGAGGCGGGGAGCTGTTTTTT. This codes for CASSYQGGGELFF.

CDR3 region: CASSYSSSFTDIQYF. CDR3 DNA: TGTGCCAGCAGTTACTCGTCTAGCTTTACGGACATTCAGTACTTC. The chain has TRBV6-5 and TRBJ2-4; tentative D call: TRBD2 (5 bases). Germline V gene lookup returns CDR1 MNHEY and CDR2 SVGAGI. The CDR3 sequence is 15 residues long. Deletions cut 0 bases from V and 8 bases from J, with 14 bases between.

The chain links TRBV11-3 to TRBJ2-7; a weak D match, TRBD2 (6 bases). Germline-derived CDR1 and CDR2 are SGHNT and YENEEA. CDR3 length: 14 residues. Trimming shortened V by 3 bases and J by 2 bases, and 11 bases separated the two germline ends. For the CDR3, the DNA is TGTGCCAGCAGCTTGCGGGACGTCACCTACGAGCAGTACTTC. Protein: CASSLRDVTYEQYF.

The rearrangement links TRBV5-6 to TRBJ1-5; possible D gene TRBD1, 5 bases. The V end lost 4 bases, the J end lost 4 bases, and 9 bases lay between the germline ends. The CDR3 consists of 13 residues. Germline-derived CDR1 and CDR2 are SGHDT and YYEEEE. Here the CDR3 DNA reads TGTGCCAGCAGCCGGAGGGGTAATCAGCCCCAGCATTTT. Translating it yields CASSRRGNQPQHF.

The chain is built from TRBV7-2 and TRBJ2-7; 7 bases are shared with TRBD2. CDR1 SGHTA and CDR2 FQGNSA come from the germline V gene. J gave up 0 bases and V 2 bases, and 10 bases lay outside the gene matches. The CDR3 consists of 17 residues. CDR3 amino acids: CASSLKASGTHSYEQYF. The CDR3, as DNA: TGTGCCAGCAGCTTAAAGGCTAGCGGTACGCACTCCTACGAGCAGTACTTC. Filled out from reference TRBV7-2 and TRBJ2-7, the complete variable domain reads GAGVSQSPSNKVTEKGKDVELRCDPISGHTALYWYRQSLGQGLEFLIYFQGNSAPDKSGLPSDRFSAERTGGSVSTLTIQRTQQEDSAVYLCASSLKASGTHSYEQYFGPGTRLTVT.

The chain recombines TRBV29-1 with TRBJ1-1, with D maybe TRBD1 (5 bases). The CDR3 loop spans 12 amino acids. Trimming pared 4 bases from V and 1 base from J, leaving 7 bases between. The germline gives CDR1 SQVTM, CDR2 ANQGSEA. The CDR3 loop is CSVVRGNTEAFF. DNA of the CDR3: TGCAGCGTTGTGAGGGGGAACACTGAAGCTTTCTTT.